A selection of T cell receptor beta chains follows, all from one sample in a study of cytomegalovirus exposure and HLA in healthy donors. The assay was immunoSEQ multiplex PCR, and TCRdb's table has in-frame clones only and misses some. Here the sample spans 180,000 or so clones, approximately 79% being singletons. The sample consisted of PBMCs. These receptors all come from a man aged 45-65 years in good health and CMV-seropositive. Both conserved end residues are part of each CDR3. The D gene is left open where the match is weak. Clone sizes are given selectively: once, few, many, or a class where the clone is expanded.

v_gene: TRBV10-2
d_gene: -
j_gene: TRBJ1-6
abundance: -
CDR3nt: TGCGCCAGCAGTGAGCGGACTTCAGCACCCCTCCACTTT
CDR3aa: CASSERTSAPLHF

v_gene: TRBV6-5
d_gene: TRBD1
j_gene: TRBJ1-2
abundance: -
CDR3nt: TGTGCCAGCAGTACAGGGGGCTTATATGGCTACACCTTC
CDR3aa: CASSTGGLYGYTF

v_gene: TRBV28
d_gene: -
j_gene: TRBJ2-7
abundance: -
CDR3nt: TGTGCCAGCAGTTTGGGGGGGGCCGACGAGCAGTACTTC
CDR3aa: CASSLGGADEQYF

v_gene: TRBV2
d_gene: TRBD2
j_gene: TRBJ2-1
abundance: -
CDR3nt: TGTGCCAGCAGTACAACTAGCGGGGGGGCGGGCCGGTTCTTC
CDR3aa: CASSTTSGGAGRFF

v_gene: TRBV6-6
d_gene: TRBD1
j_gene: TRBJ1-2
abundance: few
CDR3nt: TGTGCCAGCAGTGCCCCAGACAGGGGATATGGCTACACCTTC
CDR3aa: CASSAPDRGYGYTF

v_gene: TRBV19
d_gene: -
j_gene: TRBJ2-2
abundance: -
CDR3nt: TGTGCCAGTAGTATAGGGGCAGGGGCCGGGGAGCTGTTTTTT
CDR3aa: CASSIGAGAGELFF

v_gene: TRBV9
d_gene: -
j_gene: TRBJ2-7
abundance: -
CDR3nt: TGTGCCAGCAGCGTAGTTGCAGGGTCAGGGGTCTACGAGCAGTACTTC
CDR3aa: CASSVVAGSGVYEQYF

v_gene: TRBV6-1
d_gene: -
j_gene: TRBJ1-2
abundance: -
CDR3nt: TGTGCCAGCAGTGAATCCATATCAAACAGGAAATTAGACTATGGCTACACCTTC
CDR3aa: CASSESISNRKLDYGYTF

v_gene: TRBV19
d_gene: TRBD1
j_gene: TRBJ2-2
abundance: -
CDR3nt: TGTGCCAGTAGTCCGGGACAGAGTACCGGGGAGCTGTTTTTT
CDR3aa: CASSPGQSTGELFF

v_gene: TRBV5-1
d_gene: -
j_gene: TRBJ1-2
abundance: -
CDR3nt: TGCGCCAGCAGCTTGTCCCCTCGGGATCACTATGGCTACACCTTC
CDR3aa: CASSLSPRDHYGYTF

v_gene: TRBV19
d_gene: -
j_gene: TRBJ1-5
abundance: -
CDR3nt: TGTGCCAGTAGTGAAGGGGAGGGCCACAATCAGCCCCAGCATTTT
CDR3aa: CASSEGEGHNQPQHF

v_gene: TRBV28
d_gene: TRBD2
j_gene: TRBJ2-1
abundance: -
CDR3nt: TGTGCCAGCAGTATATTTTCCCCTCAAGCGGGGGTCAATGAGCAGTTCTTC
CDR3aa: CASSIFSPQAGVNEQFF

v_gene: TRBV27
d_gene: -
j_gene: TRBJ2-7
abundance: -
CDR3nt: TGTGCCAGCAGTTTAAGCGGGCCCTACGAGCAGTACTTC
CDR3aa: CASSLSGPYEQYF

v_gene: TRBV27
d_gene: -
j_gene: TRBJ1-4
abundance: -
CDR3nt: TGTGCCAGCAGTTTGCGGGGGCGGACTAATGAAAAACTGTTTTTT
CDR3aa: CASSLRGRTNEKLFF

v_gene: TRBV4-2
d_gene: -
j_gene: TRBJ1-4
abundance: -
CDR3nt: TGTGCCAGCAGCCCCCGCGGGGGGGGGACTAATGAAAAACTGTTTTTT
CDR3aa: CASSPRGGGTNEKLFF

v_gene: TRBV28
d_gene: -
j_gene: TRBJ2-7
abundance: -
CDR3nt: TGTGCCAGCAGATCAGGGCACGAGCAGTACTTC
CDR3aa: CASRSGHEQYF

v_gene: TRBV6-5
d_gene: -
j_gene: TRBJ1-5
abundance: -
CDR3nt: TGTGCCAGCACCGAACAGGGTGATGGGTGGCAGCCCCAGCATTTT
CDR3aa: CASTEQGDGWQPQHF

v_gene: TRBV9
d_gene: TRBD2
j_gene: TRBJ2-2
abundance: -
CDR3nt: TGTGCCAGCAGCCCCGGACTAGCGACCGGGGAGCTGTTTTTT
CDR3aa: CASSPGLATGELFF

v_gene: TRBV2
d_gene: -
j_gene: TRBJ1-1
abundance: few
CDR3nt: TGTGCCAGCAGTACGCTCAGGGACACTGAAGCTTTCTTT
CDR3aa: CASSTLRDTEAFF

v_gene: TRBV18
d_gene: TRBD1
j_gene: TRBJ1-1
abundance: -
CDR3nt: TGTGCCAGCTCACCACGTCAAGGGGGCGGGACTGAAGCTTTCTTT
CDR3aa: CASSPRQGGGTEAFF

v_gene: TRBV7-6
d_gene: TRBD2
j_gene: TRBJ2-6
abundance: -
CDR3nt: TGTGCCAGCAGCTCCAGAGCGGGGGGCAGCTCTGGGGCCAACGTCCTGACTTTC
CDR3aa: CASSSRAGGSSGANVLTF

v_gene: TRBV4-1
d_gene: TRBD2
j_gene: TRBJ2-2
abundance: -
CDR3nt: TGCGCCAGCAGCCCCTCTCTGGCGGGGGGTCGAACCGGGGAGCTGTTTTTT
CDR3aa: CASSPSLAGGRTGELFF

v_gene: TRBV6-4
d_gene: -
j_gene: TRBJ1-2
abundance: -
CDR3nt: TGTGCCAGCAGCCGCGGACAGAGATATGGCTACACCTTC
CDR3aa: CASSRGQRYGYTF

v_gene: TRBV12-5
d_gene: TRBD1
j_gene: TRBJ1-1
abundance: -
CDR3nt: TGTGCTAGTGGTTTGGTACGACAGGGGGGGTTCACTGAAGCTTTCTTT
CDR3aa: CASGLVRQGGFTEAFF

v_gene: TRBV6-1
d_gene: TRBD1
j_gene: TRBJ1-1
abundance: -
CDR3nt: TGTGCCAGCAGTGCAGACAGGGGGGACACTGAAGCTTTCTTT
CDR3aa: CASSADRGDTEAFF

v_gene: TRBV4-1
d_gene: TRBD2
j_gene: TRBJ2-3
abundance: -
CDR3nt: TGCGCCAGCAGCCAACTAGCGGGGGGGGACACAGATACGCAGTATTTT
CDR3aa: CASSQLAGGDTDTQYF

v_gene: TRBV6-5
d_gene: -
j_gene: TRBJ1-5
abundance: -
CDR3nt: TGTGCCAGCAGTTACTCACACGATAGCAATCAGCCCCAGCATTTT
CDR3aa: CASSYSHDSNQPQHF